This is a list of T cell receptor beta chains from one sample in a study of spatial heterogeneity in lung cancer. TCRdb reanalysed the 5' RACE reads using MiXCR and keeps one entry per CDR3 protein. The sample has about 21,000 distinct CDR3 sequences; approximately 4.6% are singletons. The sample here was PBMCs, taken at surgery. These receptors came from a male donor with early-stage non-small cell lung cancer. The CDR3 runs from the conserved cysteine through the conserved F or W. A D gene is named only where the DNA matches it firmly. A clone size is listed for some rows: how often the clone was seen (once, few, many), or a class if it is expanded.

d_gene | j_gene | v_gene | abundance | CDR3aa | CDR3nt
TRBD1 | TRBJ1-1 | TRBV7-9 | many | CASSLWSGGGTEAFF | TGTGCCAGCAGCTTATGGTCAGGGGGCGGAACTGAAGCTTTCTTT
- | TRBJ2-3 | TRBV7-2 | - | CASSLIRDTDTQYF | TGTGCCAGCAGCCTCATCAGGGACACAGATACGCAGTATTTT
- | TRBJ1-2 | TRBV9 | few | CASSGFQGNRDYGYTF | TGTGCCAGCAGCGGATTCCAGGGAAACCGGGACTATGGCTACACCTTC
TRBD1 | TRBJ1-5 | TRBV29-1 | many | CSVEDGTGGNQPQHF | TGCAGCGTTGAAGACGGGACAGGGGGCAATCAGCCCCAGCATTTT
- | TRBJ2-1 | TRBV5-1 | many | CASSLEGGRAYEQFF | TGCGCCAGCAGCTTGGAGGGGGGCCGTGCTTATGAGCAGTTCTTC
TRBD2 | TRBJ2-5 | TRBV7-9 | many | CASSSTSGGETQYF | TGTGCCAGCAGCTCGACTAGCGGGGGAGAGACCCAGTACTTC
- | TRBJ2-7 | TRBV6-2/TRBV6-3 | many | CASSYIVTTYEQYF | TGTGCCAGCAGTTACATTGTCACCACCTACGAGCAGTACTTC
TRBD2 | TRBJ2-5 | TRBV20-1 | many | CSARDTTSGSVETQYF | TGCAGTGCTAGAGATACTACTAGCGGGAGTGTTGAGACCCAGTACTTC
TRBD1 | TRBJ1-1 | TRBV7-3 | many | CASSPGPGQVMAFF | TGTGCCAGCAGCCCCGGCCCGGGACAGGTGATGGCTTTCTTT
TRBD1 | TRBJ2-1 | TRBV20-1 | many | CSASPGTDYNEQFF | TGCAGTGCCAGTCCCGGGACAGATTACAATGAGCAGTTCTTC
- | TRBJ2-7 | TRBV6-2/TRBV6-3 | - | CASSYLSSYEQYF | TGTGCCAGCAGTTACCTCAGTTCCTACGAGCAGTACTTC
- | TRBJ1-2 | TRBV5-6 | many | CASSLVTGSNGYTF | TGTGCCAGCAGCTTGGTTACAGGGTCTAATGGCTACACCTTC
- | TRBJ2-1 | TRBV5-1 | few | CASSILGGFGNNEQFF | -
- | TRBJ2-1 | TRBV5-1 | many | CASSLMGSSDEQFF | TGCGCCAGCAGCTTAATGGGGAGCAGTGATGAGCAGTTCTTC
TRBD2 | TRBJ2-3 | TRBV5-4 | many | CASSLGLAGAGDTQYF | TGTGCCAGCAGCCTGGGACTAGCGGGGGCTGGGGATACGCAGTATTTT
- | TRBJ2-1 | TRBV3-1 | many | CASSQEVLGGNEQFF | TGTGCCAGCAGCCAAGAAGTTTTGGGGGGCAATGAGCAGTTCTTC
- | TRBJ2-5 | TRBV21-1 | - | CASSRRGIYSGGHQETQYF | TGTGCCAGCAGCCGCCGAGGGATATATAGCGGGGGGCACCAAGAGACCCAGTACTTC
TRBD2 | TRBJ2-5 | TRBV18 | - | CASSPLRRGSYQETQYF | TGTGCCAGCTCACCATTGCGGCGGGGGAGCTACCAAGAGACCCAGTACTTC
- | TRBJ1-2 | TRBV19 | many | CASRGQGSGYTF | TGTGCCAGTAGGGGGCAGGGCTCTGGCTACACCTTC
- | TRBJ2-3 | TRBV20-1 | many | CSAREGASTDTQYF | TGCAGTGCTAGAGAGGGTGCCAGCACAGATACGCAGTATTTT
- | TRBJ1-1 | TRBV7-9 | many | CASSFGANTEAFF | TGTGCCAGCAGCTTCGGGGCGAACACTGAAGCTTTCTTT
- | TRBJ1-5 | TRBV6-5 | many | CASSYGGNQPQHF | TGTGCCAGCAGTTACGGGGGCAATCAGCCCCAGCATTTT
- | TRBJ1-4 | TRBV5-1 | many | CASSLGTYNEKLFF | TGCGCCAGCAGCTTGGGAACCTATAATGAAAAACTGTTTTTT
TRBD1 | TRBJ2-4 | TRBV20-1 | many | CSAPGTGGISTKNIQYF | TGCAGTGCCCCTGGAACAGGGGGAATCTCGACCAAAAACATTCAGTACTTC
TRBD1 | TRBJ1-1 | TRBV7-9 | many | CASSLEGTGVYTEAFF | TGTGCCAGCAGCTTAGAAGGGACAGGCGTCTACACTGAAGCTTTCTTT
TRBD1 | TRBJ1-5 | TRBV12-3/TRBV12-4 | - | CASSSVDRDQPQHF | TGTGCCAGCAGTTCTGTGGACAGGGATCAGCCCCAGCATTTT
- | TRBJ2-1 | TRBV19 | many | CASSERASGWNEQFF | TGTGCCAGTAGTGAGCGGGCGTCGGGGTGGAATGAGCAGTTCTTC
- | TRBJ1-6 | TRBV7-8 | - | CASSFGRNSSLHF | TGTGCCAGCAGCTTCGGGAGGAATTCATCCCTCCACTTT
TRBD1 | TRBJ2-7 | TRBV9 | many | CASSVSGTGGLEQYF | TGTGCCAGCAGCGTCTCCGGGACAGGGGGCCTCGAGCAGTACTTC
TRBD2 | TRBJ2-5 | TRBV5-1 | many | CASSSRTSGILGRRETQYF | TGCGCCAGCAGCTCAAGGACTAGCGGGATTTTAGGTCGCAGGGAGACCCAGTACTTC
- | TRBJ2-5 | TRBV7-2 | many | CASSSAEASRTQYF | TGTGCCAGCAGCTCAGCTGAAGCTTCTCGGACCCAGTACTTC
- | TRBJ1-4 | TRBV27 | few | CASSPMGTPETTNEKLFF | TGTGCCAGCAGCCCCATGGGGACACCAGAAACAACTAATGAAAAACTGTTTTTT
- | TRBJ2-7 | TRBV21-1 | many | CASMAVPEQYF | TGTGCCAGCATGGCCGTTCCCGAGCAGTACTTC
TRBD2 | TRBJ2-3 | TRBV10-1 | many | CASRGSWTSGGISTDTQYF | TGCGCCAGCAGAGGATCATGGACTAGCGGGGGGATTAGCACAGATACGCAGTATTTT
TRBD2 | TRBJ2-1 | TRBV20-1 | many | CSARDHQKLAGNEQFF | TGCAGTGCTAGAGACCACCAAAAGCTAGCGGGGAATGAGCAGTTCTTC
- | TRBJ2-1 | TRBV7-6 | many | CASSLAGGVTPNEQFF | TGTGCCAGCAGCTTAGCGGGCGGGGTTACCCCCAATGAGCAGTTCTTC
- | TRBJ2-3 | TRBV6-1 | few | CASSEGPSPYF | TGTGCCAGCAGTGAAGGTCCTAGCCCGTATTTT
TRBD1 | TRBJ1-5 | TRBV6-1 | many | CASNEGTGFSNQPQHF | TGTGCCTCCAATGAGGGGACAGGGTTTAGCAATCAGCCCCAGCATTTT
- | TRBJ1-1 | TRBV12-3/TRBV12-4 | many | CASSLTGRMNTEAFF | TGTGCCAGCAGTCTCACGGGACGGATGAACACTGAAGCTTTCTTT
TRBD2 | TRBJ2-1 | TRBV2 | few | CASREREGYNEQFF | TGTGCCAGCAGGGAGCGGGAGGGGTACAATGAGCAGTTCTTC
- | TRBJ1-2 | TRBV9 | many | CASSVAAVGGYTF | TGTGCCAGCAGCGTAGCCGCAGTAGGAGGCTACACCTTC
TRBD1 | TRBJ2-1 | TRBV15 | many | CATSRNQGDRDDEQFF | TGTGCCACCAGCAGAAATCAGGGGGACAGGGATGATGAGCAGTTCTTC
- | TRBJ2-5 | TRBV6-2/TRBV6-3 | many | CASSYSGREETQYF | TGTGCCAGCAGTTACTCGGGCAGGGAAGAGACCCAGTACTTC
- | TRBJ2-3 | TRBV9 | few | CASSVSAGSSTDTQYF | TGTGCCAGCAGCGTTTCGGCAGGGTCGAGCACAGATACGCAGTATTTT
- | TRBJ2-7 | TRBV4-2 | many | CASSQDTARGTRGEQYF | TGTGCCAGCAGCCAAGATACCGCGAGGGGAACTCGTGGGGAGCAGTACTTC
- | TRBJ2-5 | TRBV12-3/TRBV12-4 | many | CASSLTGEETRKTQYF | TGTGCCAGCAGTTTAACGGGAGAAGAAACACGGAAGACCCAGTACTTC
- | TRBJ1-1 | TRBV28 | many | CASSLRRDTEAFF | TGTGCCAGCAGTTTACGGAGGGACACTGAAGCTTTCTTT
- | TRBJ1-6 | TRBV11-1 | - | CASSGWGGENSPLHF | TGTGCCAGCAGTGGATGGGGGGGTGAGAATTCACCCCTCCACTTT
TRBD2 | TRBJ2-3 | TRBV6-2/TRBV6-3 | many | CASSYGLAGTDTQYF | TGTGCCAGCAGTTACGGACTAGCTGGTACAGATACGCAGTATTTT
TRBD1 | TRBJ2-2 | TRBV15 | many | CATRTGILTGELFF | TGTGCCACGAGGACAGGGATTTTAACCGGGGAGCTGTTTTTT
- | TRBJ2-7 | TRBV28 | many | CASSDDFYEQYF | TGTGCCAGCAGCGACGATTTCTACGAGCAGTACTTC
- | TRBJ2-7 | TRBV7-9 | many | CASSPREVSYEQYF | TGTGCCAGCAGCCCAAGGGAGGTCTCCTACGAGCAGTACTTC
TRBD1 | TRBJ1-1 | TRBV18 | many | CASSPRQGADTEAFF | TGTGCCAGCTCACCCCGACAGGGGGCAGACACTGAAGCTTTCTTT
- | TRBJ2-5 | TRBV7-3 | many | CASSQGGVQETQYF | TGTGCCAGCAGCCAAGGAGGGGTCCAAGAGACCCAGTACTTC
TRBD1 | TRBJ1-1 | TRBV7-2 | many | CASSLLRDSKLEAFF | TGTGCCAGCAGCTTATTAAGGGACAGTAAGTTAGAAGCTTTCTTT
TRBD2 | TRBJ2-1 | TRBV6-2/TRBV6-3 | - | CASRWTSGSTSEQFF | TGTGCCAGCAGGTGGACTAGCGGGAGTACGTCTGAGCAGTTCTTC